This T cell receptor (beta chain) was sequenced in a study of blood T cell repertoires in COVID-19. Study summary: COVID-19 samples collected from the United States, Italy and Spain covered acute and convalescent phases. Sources were T cells, B-cell-depleted T cells, or PBMCs; the material itself was cDNA or gDNA.

The germline V gene has CDR1 MGHDK and CDR2 SYGVNS. V shed 6 bases and J shed 8 bases, with 19 bases lying between them. The CDR3 runs 14 residues. The authors' processing: Estimation of nucleated cell counts was performed using reference gene primer amplification. Produced via immunoSEQ multiplex PCR; TCRdb's table is partial and in-frame only. The DNA gave D and trimming, while V, J and clone size come from that table. The sample consists of roughly 70,000 clones, 82% of them appearing once. The J gene is TRBJ1-2, the V gene TRBV25-1, with a possible D match to TRBD1 (5 bases). The clonotype comes from a woman aged 60-70 years with acute or convalescent COVID-19. The sample taken for sequencing was peripheral blood. CDR3 nucleotides: TGTGCCAGCAGCGCTCAGGGTGTGCTGAACGGCTACACCTTC. Its translation: CASSAQGVLNGYTF.